This T cell receptor (beta chain) was sequenced for a study of blood T cell repertoires in COVID-19. Per germline, CDR1 WSHSY and CDR2 SAAADI. The CDR3 totals 13 residues. V was cut by 8 bases and J by 6 bases, with 17 bases left in between. Libraries were prepared by immunoSEQ multiplex PCR; TCRdb keeps only in-frame clonotypes and omits some of them. The sample lists under 450,000 clones, approximately 84% occurring once. The chain has TRBV10-2 and TRBJ2-7, with a tentative D call TRBD1 (6 bases). The source material was PBMCs or T cells enriched from blood (not recorded which). This clonotype originated in a woman in her twenties or thirties who had recovered from COVID-19. Written as DNA, the CDR3 is TGCGCCAGCTCTGAGGGGGTTTCTCCCGAGCAGTACTTC. Its translation: CASSEGVSPEQYF.